This paragraph covers one TCR beta chain sequence. Its target is unknown. J lost 10 bases, V lost 6 bases, and 9 bases had no gene match. The CDR3 is 15 residues long. TCRdb re-analysed the reads in MiXCR, keeping a single row per CDR3 protein. The table lists some 120,000 distinct CDR3 sequences, over 9% of them singletons. The sample is drawn from a study of T cell repertoires in cytomegalovirus infection. The sequence came from a human donor in good health (CMV status not recorded). Some clones in this sample may be carry-over from other donors' samples. The rearrangement uses TRBV12-3 or TRBV12-4 and TRBJ2-1; 13 nucleotides line up with TRBD2. Material: PBMCs, sequenced either directly or after in vitro stimulation (not recorded which). CDR3 DNA: TGTGCCAGCAGCACACCGGGACTAGCGGGAAAAGAGCAGTTCTTC. It codes for CASSTPGLAGKEQFF.